Below, 22 T cell receptor beta chains from the same sample are listed, as sequenced in a study of radiotherapy plus CTLA-4 blockade in lung cancer. Assay used: immunoSEQ multiplex PCR; TCRdb lists only in-frame clones, some missing. Of roughly 32,000 clones listed, less than 75% are singletons. Source: peripheral blood, taken from a patient treated with radiotherapy plus ipilimumab. The receptor source for this set is a human donor with non-small cell lung cancer who had stable disease on radiotherapy plus ipilimumab.

The rearrangement uses TRBV6-1 and TRBJ2-3; possible D gene TRBD2, 5 bases. CDR3 size: 15 residues. Germline V gene data show CDR1 as MNHNS and CDR2 as SASEGT. The ends were cut back, 2 bases at V and 2 bases at J, with 11 bases in the middle. In DNA, the CDR3 is TGTGCCAGCAGTGAATCCGGACTTTCCACAGATACGCAGTATTTT. Translating gives CASSESGLSTDTQYF.

This chain links TRBV5-6 with TRBJ2-1; the D is unclear. The germline V gene has CDR1 SGHDT and CDR2 YYEEEE. The ends were cut back, 3 bases at V and 0 bases at J, with 4 bases in the middle. The CDR3 sequence is 13 residues long. CDR3 loop: CASSSDSYNEQFF. CDR3 DNA: TGTGCCAGCAGCTCGGACTCCTACAATGAGCAGTTCTTC.

The rearrangement uses TRBV7-9 and TRBJ2-7; TRBD2 matches 7 bases. The V and J ends lost 1 base and 0 bases, in that order; junction bases with no gene match: 6. This CDR3 is 16 amino acids long. Germline V gives CDR1 SEHNR, CDR2 FQNEAQ (reference sequence). The DNA of the CDR3 is TGTGCCAGCAGCTTAGGGTTCCTAGCGGCCTCCTACGAGCAGTACTTC. It is translated as CASSLGFLAASYEQYF.

This rearrangement joins TRBV19 to TRBJ2-7, with a weak D call TRBD1 (7 bases). The V and J ends lost 8 bases and 4 bases respectively, with 15 bases between them. The CDR3 has 13 residues. The germline V gene has CDR1 LNHDA and CDR2 SQIVND (reference sequence). The CDR3 sequence is CASGGYRGYEQYF. The CDR3 nucleotides read TGTGCCAGTGGGGGGTACAGGGGTTACGAGCAGTACTTC.

This sequence joins TRBV4-1 and TRBJ2-1, with 9 bases lining up with TRBD2. The CDR3 totals 18 residues. Germline CDR1 reads MGHRA; CDR2 reads YSYEKL. Germline trimming cut 0 bases from V and 4 bases from J; bases unmatched to any gene: 10. In DNA form, the CDR3 reads TGCGCCAGCAGCCAAGATCGAATGGGACTAGCCACATACAATGAGCAGTTCTTC. It codes for CASSQDRMGLATYNEQFF.

The V call is TRBV7-2, the J call TRBJ2-5; D remains ambiguous. This CDR3 has 13 amino acids. V shed 5 bases and J shed 2 bases, with 9 bases lying between them. The V gene's germline CDR1 is SGHTA and CDR2 FQGNSA. CDR3 sequence: CASSLTWQETQYF. CDR3 nucleotide sequence: TGTGCCAGCAGCCTGACTTGGCAAGAGACCCAGTACTTC.

A few counts support this clone. CDR3 coding DNA: TGCGCCAGCAGCCTGGGACAGGGGGCAGGTGAAAAACTGTTTTTT. It translates to CASSLGQGAGEKLFF. This chain links TRBV4-3 with TRBJ1-4, with 12 positions matching TRBD1. J lost 7 bases, V lost 4 bases, and 4 bases had no gene match. The CDR3 extends over 15 amino acids. In germline, CDR1 is LGHNA, CDR2 YSLEER.

CDR3: CASTRGGSYGYTF. CDR3 coding DNA: TGTGCCAGCACCCGGGGGGGATCCTATGGCTACACCTTC. The chain combines TRBV6-5 with TRBJ1-2, with a tentative D call TRBD1 (5 bases). The CDR3 has 13 residues. CDR1 and CDR2 from the germline V gene are MNHEY and SVGAGI. Trimming left V 7 bases short and J 4 bases short, with 13 bases between.

This clone was picked up a small number of times. V is TRBV2 and J is TRBJ1-5, with D possibly being TRBD1 (5 bases). The germline V and J ends were trimmed by 2 bases and 7 bases, with 15 bases remaining between them. The CDR3 extends over 15 amino acids. Germline values: CDR1 SNHLY, CDR2 FYNNEI. The CDR3: CASSESGGSRQPQHF. The CDR3 DNA follows: TGTGCCAGCAGTGAATCGGGGGGGAGTCGACAGCCCCAGCATTTT.

The chain carries TRBV6-9 and TRBJ2-7, with D perhaps TRBD2 (5 bases). Germline V gene lookup returns CDR1 MNHGY and CDR2 SVAAGI. This CDR3 is built from 14 residues. The V and J ends lost 4 bases and 2 bases respectively, with 12 bases between them. The CDR3 protein is CASSSSGLAYEQYF. The CDR3 DNA reads TGTGCCAGCAGTTCCTCCGGACTGGCCTACGAGCAGTACTTC.

The chain carries TRBV25-1 and TRBJ1-4; 8 bases are a match to TRBD1. V shed 2 bases and J 4 bases; nucleotides not matched to a gene: 6. This CDR3 has 16 residues. Germline V CDR1 and CDR2: MGHDK, SYGVNS. The CDR3 loop is CASSEAGQGLNEKLFF. The CDR3 DNA sequence: TGTGCCAGCAGTGAAGCCGGACAGGGACTTAATGAAAAACTGTTTTTT.

V and J are TRBV7-8 and TRBJ2-7; 11 nucleotides agree with TRBD2. V lost 2 bases and J lost 4; bases outside the gene matches: 4. This CDR3 is 15 amino acids long. The germline gives CDR1 SGHVS, CDR2 FQNEAQ. CDR3 sequence reads: CASSLLAGGGYEQYF. DNA of the CDR3: TGTGCCAGCAGCTTACTAGCGGGAGGCGGGTACGAGCAGTACTTC.

The chain joins TRBV19 to TRBJ1-2; 7 nucleotides align to TRBD1. Germline loops: CDR1 LNHDA, CDR2 SQIVND (reference sequence). The V gene end was trimmed by 7 bases and the J gene end by 2 bases; junction bases not matched to a gene: 7. This CDR3 spans 14 amino acids. CDR3 bases: TGTGCCAGTACCTACTGGGACAGAAACTATGGCTACACCTTC. It translates to CASTYWDRNYGYTF.

This chain links TRBV10-3 with TRBJ1-2, with D unresolved. The CDR3 runs 13 residues. CDR1 is ENHRY, CDR2 SYGVKD, per germline. Between the trimmed V and J ends, which lost 3 bases and 7 bases, there was a span of 12 bases. CDR3 in amino acids: CAISERQEGGYTF. DNA for the CDR3: TGTGCCATCAGTGAACGTCAGGAAGGTGGCTACACCTTC.

This chain uses TRBV19 with TRBJ1-2, with TRBD1 matching 7 bases. The CDR3 contains 18 residues. Germline trimming cut 7 bases from V and 4 bases from J; bases unmatched to any gene: 21. CDR1 is LNHDA and CDR2 is SQIVND in the germline V gene (reference sequence). CDR3 in amino acids: CASTISRLRDSSSYGYTF. In nucleotides, the CDR3 is TGTGCCAGTACTATTTCAAGGCTGCGGGACAGTTCTTCCTATGGCTACACCTTC.

This clone was detected once. This sequence joins TRBV28 and TRBJ1-4; D gene ambiguous. CDR3 length: 15 residues. Germline CDR1 reads MDHEN; CDR2 reads SYDVKM. Trimming took 6 bases from V and 3 from J, leaving 14 bases between them. CDR3 nucleotide sequence: TGTGCCAGCAGCTCCGGCGGCGCGGCTAATGAAAAACTGTTTTTT. Its protein is CASSSGGAANEKLFF.

The rearrangement uses TRBV7-3 and TRBJ2-6; D not certain. Germline CDR1 SGHTA, CDR2 FQGTGA. This CDR3 region has 14 residues. V gave up 4 bases and J gave up 0 bases, with 4 bases separating them. The CDR3 loop is CASSSYSGANVLTF. The DNA of the CDR3 is TGTGCCAGCAGCTCTTACTCTGGGGCCAACGTCCTGACTTTC.

This clone has more than one count but fewer than ten. This chain uses TRBV28 with TRBJ1-4; D possibly corresponds to TRBD1 (6 bases). Germline CDR1 reads MDHEN; CDR2 reads SYDVKM. Trimming removed 10 bases from V and 6 bases from J, with 18 bases in between. This CDR3 spans 14 amino acids. The CDR3 spells CATKVAGAYEKLFF. CDR3 DNA sequence: TGTGCCACCAAAGTGGCGGGGGCATATGAAAAACTGTTTTTT.

The chain carries TRBV9 and TRBJ2-3; D is perhaps TRBD2 (6 bases). The V gene lost 0 bases and the J gene lost 3 bases, with 14 bases spanning the gap. CDR1 and CDR2 from the germline V gene are SGDLS and YYNGEE. The CDR3 is made up of 16 amino acids. As DNA, the CDR3 is TGTGCCAGCAGCGTAGAGCTAGCTCGGGGGACAGATACGCAGTATTTT. It codes for CASSVELARGTDTQYF.

This chain links TRBV7-2 with TRBJ2-7, with 12 nucleotides matching TRBD2. Germline loops: CDR1 SGHTA, CDR2 FQGNSA. The CDR3 is 14 amino acids. With V trimmed by 7 bases and J by 5 bases, 6 bases remained unmatched. CDR3 in amino acids: CASTRLAGENEQYF. CDR3 sequence (DNA): TGTGCCAGCACGCGACTAGCGGGAGAGAACGAGCAGTACTTC.

The gene calls are TRBV7-2 and TRBJ1-2; a possible D gene is TRBD1 (6 bases). Trimming cost V 8 bases and J 4 bases, with 17 bases left between them. The CDR3 is 14 residues long. Germline V lookup: CDR1 SGHTA, CDR2 FQGNSA. In DNA form, the CDR3 reads TGTGCCAGCCGGGGGCAGGGGACCCTCTATGGCTACACCTTC. As protein: CASRGQGTLYGYTF.

J is TRBJ2-1 and V is TRBV9; D call uncertain. The germline V gene encodes CDR1 SGDLS and CDR2 YYNGEE. The CDR3 totals 14 residues. The V end was cut by 0 bases, the J end by 7 bases, with 11 bases between. The CDR3 DNA reads as TGTGCCAGCAGCGTAGTGGGCCCTGATAATGAGCAGTTCTTC. Its translation: CASSVVGPDNEQFF.